The T cell receptor (beta chain) described here comes from a study of control samples from healthy donors and cancer patients. Germline assignment: CDR1 MNHEY and CDR2 SVGEGT. This CDR3 has 15 amino acids. The ends were cut back, 7 bases at V and 2 bases at J, with 17 bases in the middle. This table comes from immunoSEQ multiplex PCR, and its TCRdb copy is limited to in-frame clones, with some not included. The profile shows roughly 73,000 clones, 84% of them singletons. Sequenced input: blood. This receptor was identified in a man over 45 in good health. V usage is TRBV6-2 or TRBV6-3 and J usage is TRBJ1-2; D ambiguous. The CDR3 nucleotides are TGTGCCAGCACCCCCGGTGGGCAGAACAACTATGGCTACACCTTC. Its translation: CASTPGGQNNYGYTF.